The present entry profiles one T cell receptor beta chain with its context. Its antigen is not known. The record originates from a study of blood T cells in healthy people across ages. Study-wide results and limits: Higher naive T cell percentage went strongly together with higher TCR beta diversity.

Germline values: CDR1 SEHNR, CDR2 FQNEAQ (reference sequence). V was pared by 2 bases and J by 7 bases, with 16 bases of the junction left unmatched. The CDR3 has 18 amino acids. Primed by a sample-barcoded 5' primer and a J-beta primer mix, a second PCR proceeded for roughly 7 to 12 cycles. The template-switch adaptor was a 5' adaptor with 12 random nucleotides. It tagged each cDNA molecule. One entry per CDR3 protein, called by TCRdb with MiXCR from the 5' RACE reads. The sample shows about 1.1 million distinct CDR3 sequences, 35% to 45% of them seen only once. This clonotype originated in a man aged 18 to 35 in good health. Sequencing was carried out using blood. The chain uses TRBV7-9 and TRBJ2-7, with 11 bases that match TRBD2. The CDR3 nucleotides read TGTGCCAGCAGCTTAAAGACTAGCGGGGAACTGTCCTACAATGAGCAGTACTTC. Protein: CASSLKTSGELSYNEQYF.